This T cell receptor (beta chain) was obtained from a study of CD4 and CD8 cells across lung adenocarcinoma regions. TCRdb re-derived calls from the PCR reads in MiXCR, one entry per CDR3 protein. The repertoire holds some 27,000 distinct CDR3 sequences, with more than 40% as singletons. This clonotype was seen repeatedly, ten times or more. The patients had localized lung adenocarcinoma, a non-small cell subtype. Germline V gene data show CDR1 as MNHNS and CDR2 as SASEGT. Unmatched junction bases numbered 6, after V lost 5 bases and J lost 6 bases. This CDR3 is 13 amino acids long. The V call is TRBV6-1, the J call TRBJ2-7; 8 nucleotides line up with TRBD1. The source is a male donor with lung adenocarcinoma. The CD4 and CD8 labels of this study may be unreliable. Specimen: CD8+ T cells from the center of a lung tumor. The CDR3 nucleotides read TGTGCCAGCAGTCAGGGGGCGTTGGGCGAGCAGTACTTC. This sequence encodes CASSQGALGEQYF.